This T cell receptor (beta chain) was found in a study of blood T cells in healthy people across ages. Sample-barcoded 5' priming and a J-beta primer mix drove a second PCR of about 6 to 12 cycles. Researchers report that a template-switch adaptor with 12 random nucleotides tagged each cDNA molecule. TCRdb re-called the 5' RACE reads with MiXCR, one entry per CDR3 protein. The repertoire holds 850,000 to 1,300,000 distinct CDR3 sequences, with 35% to 55% as singletons. This CDR3 comprises 14 residues. Germline trimming cut 5 bases from V and 2 bases from J; bases unmatched to any gene: 3. Per germline, CDR1 SGHTA and CDR2 FQGTGA. This clonotype was seen ten or more times.

The V call is TRBV7-3, the J call TRBJ2-5; 9 bases map to TRBD1. Sequencing was carried out using blood. The clonotype originates from a woman aged 60 to 75 in good health. The CDR3 reads CASSPDRGQETQYF. CDR3 nucleotide sequence: TGTGCCAGCAGCCCGGACAGGGGTCAAGAGACCCAGTACTTC.